This record looks at one T cell receptor beta chain sequence and its context. The data originate from a study of blood T cell repertoires in COVID-19. Germline V gene data show CDR1 as DFQATT and CDR2 as SNEGSKA (reference sequence). Trimming took 3 bases from V and 7 from J, leaving 22 bases between them. The CDR3 is made up of 16 amino acids. Original processing notes: Cell counts per sample came from amplifying reference gene primers. Here immunoSEQ multiplex PCR was the method, and the copy in TCRdb shows in-frame clones only, minus some. V and J calls and clone size are those listed in that table; D and trimming were worked out from the DNA. This sample has some 250,000 clones, with around 85% found just once.

The source material was peripheral blood. The chain employs TRBV20-1 and TRBJ2-4; possible D gene TRBD2, 5 bases. This sequence was found in a woman under 40 with COVID-19, enrolled during active disease. The CDR3 DNA reads as TGCAGTGCTAGTCGGACTCACCTGAGTGATAACAACATTCAGTACTTC. Its translation is CSASRTHLSDNNIQYF.